This TCR beta chain was obtained from a study of shared clonotypes between healthy human individuals. CDR1 is GTSNPN and CDR2 is SVGIG in the germline V gene (reference sequence). The CDR3 covers 12 residues. V was trimmed by 2 bases and J by 3 bases, leaving 8 bases between them. For this clone: Other nucleotide sequences from this sample produce the same CDR3.

Clones were sequenced by immunoSEQ multiplex PCR, and TCRdb holds only the in-frame ones, with some missing. The table has roughly 2,300,000 clones, around 92% seen once. The source is a man aged 18 to 29 in good health. Some clones in this sample may be carry-over from other donors' samples. Sequenced sample: naive CD4+ T cells from PBMCs. As to subset: CD45RA+ positively selected. The chain has TRBV30 and TRBJ2-7; D is ambiguous. In DNA form, the CDR3 reads TGTGCCTGGAGTCGGCAGGACTACGAGCAGTACTTC. Translation: CAWSRQDYEQYF. Together with reference TRBV30 and TRBJ2-7, the CDR3 gives the full variable domain: SQTIHQWPATLVQPVGSPLSLECTVEGTSNPNLYWYRQAAGRGLQLLFYSVGIGQISSEVPQNLSASRPQDRQFILSSKKLLLSDSGFYLCAWSRQDYEQYFGPGTRLTVT.